This TCR beta chain emerged from a study of shared clonotypes between healthy human individuals. Findings and caveats of the study: Among several donors, about 5% of naive CD4 clonotypes were found in common. The study generally estimated greater richness for naive than memory subsets.

The study enrolled healthy HIV-negative adults without recent acute infections or vaccinations as donors. Genomic DNA (from each subset) was split evenly across several immunoSEQ plates. Sequencing used immunoSEQ multiplex PCR; TCRdb keeps in-frame clones, though not all of them. The sample consists of over 400,000 clones, about 96% of them appearing once. Losses at the gene ends were 5 bases for V and 6 bases for J; bases not matched to a gene: 9. Germline V CDR1 and CDR2: LNHDA, SQIVND (reference sequence). This CDR3 has 15 residues. Comment on this clone: The antigen remains unidentified.

The chain joins TRBV19 to TRBJ2-1, with 8 bases identical to TRBD1. The sample was naive CD4+ T cells sorted from blood. The sample's subset: CD45RA+ positively selected. This TCR was recovered from a woman under 40 in good health. CDR3 sequence reads: CASSLGDRTFNEQFF. As DNA, the CDR3 is TGTGCCAGTAGTCTGGGGGACAGGACCTTCAATGAGCAGTTCTTC.